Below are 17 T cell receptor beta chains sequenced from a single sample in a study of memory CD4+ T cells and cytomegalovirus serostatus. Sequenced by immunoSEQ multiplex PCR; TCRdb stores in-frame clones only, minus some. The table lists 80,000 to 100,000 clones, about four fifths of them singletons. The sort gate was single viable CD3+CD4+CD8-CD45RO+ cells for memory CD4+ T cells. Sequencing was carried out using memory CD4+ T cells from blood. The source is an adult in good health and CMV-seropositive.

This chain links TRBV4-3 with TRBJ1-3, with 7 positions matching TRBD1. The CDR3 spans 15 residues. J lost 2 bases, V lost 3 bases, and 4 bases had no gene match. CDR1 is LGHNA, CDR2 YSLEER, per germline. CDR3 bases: TGCGCCAGCAGCCAGACAGGGAGTACTGGAAACACCATATATTTT. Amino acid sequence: CASSQTGSTGNTIYF.

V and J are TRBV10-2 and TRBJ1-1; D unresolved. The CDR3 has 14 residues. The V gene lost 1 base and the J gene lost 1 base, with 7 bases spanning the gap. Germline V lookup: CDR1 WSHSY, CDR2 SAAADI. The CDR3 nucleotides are TGCGCCAGCAGTGAGTTACGGGGGAACACTGAAGCTTTCTTT. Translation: CASSELRGNTEAFF.

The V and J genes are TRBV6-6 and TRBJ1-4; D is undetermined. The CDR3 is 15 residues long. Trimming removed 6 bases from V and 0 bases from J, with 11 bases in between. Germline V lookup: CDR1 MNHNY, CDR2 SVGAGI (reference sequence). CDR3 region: CASRSHGATNEKLFF. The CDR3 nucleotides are TGTGCCAGCAGGTCCCACGGTGCAACTAATGAAAAACTGTTTTTT.

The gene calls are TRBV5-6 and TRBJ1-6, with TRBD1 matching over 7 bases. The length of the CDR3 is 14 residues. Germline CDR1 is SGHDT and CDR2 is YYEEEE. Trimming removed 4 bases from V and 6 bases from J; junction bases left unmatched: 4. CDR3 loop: CASSMGQSNSPLHF. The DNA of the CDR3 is TGTGCCAGCAGCATGGGACAGAGTAATTCACCCCTCCACTTT.

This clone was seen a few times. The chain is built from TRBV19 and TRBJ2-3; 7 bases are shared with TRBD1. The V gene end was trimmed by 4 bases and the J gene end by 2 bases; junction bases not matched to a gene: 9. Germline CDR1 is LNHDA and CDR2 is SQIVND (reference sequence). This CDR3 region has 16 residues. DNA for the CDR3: TGTGCCAGTAGTAAACGACCGGGACAGATCACAGATACGCAGTATTTT. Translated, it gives CASSKRPGQITDTQYF. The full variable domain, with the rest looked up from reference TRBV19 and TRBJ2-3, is DGGITQSPKYLFRKEGQNVTLSCEQNLNHDAMYWYRQDPGQGLRLIYYSQIVNDFQKGDIAEGYSVSREKKESFPLTVTSAQKNPTAFYLCASSKRPGQITDTQYFGPGTRLTVL.

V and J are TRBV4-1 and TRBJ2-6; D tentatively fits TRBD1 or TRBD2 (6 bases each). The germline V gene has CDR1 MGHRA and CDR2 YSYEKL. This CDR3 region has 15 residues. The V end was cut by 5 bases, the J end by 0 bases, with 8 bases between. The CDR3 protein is CASSEGGSGANVLTF. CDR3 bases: TGCGCCAGCAGCGAGGGGGGCTCTGGGGCCAACGTCCTGACTTTC.

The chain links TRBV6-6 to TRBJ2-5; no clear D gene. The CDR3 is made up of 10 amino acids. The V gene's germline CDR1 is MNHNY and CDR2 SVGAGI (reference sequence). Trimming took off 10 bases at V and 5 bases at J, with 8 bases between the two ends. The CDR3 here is CATRGETQYF. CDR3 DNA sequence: TGTGCCACCCGTGGGGAGACCCAGTACTTC.

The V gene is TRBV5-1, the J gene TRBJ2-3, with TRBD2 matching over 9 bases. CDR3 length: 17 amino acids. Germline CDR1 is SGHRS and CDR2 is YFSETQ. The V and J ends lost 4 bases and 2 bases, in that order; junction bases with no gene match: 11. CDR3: CASSGLAGGSLTDTQYF. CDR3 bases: TGCGCCAGCAGCGGGCTGGCGGGAGGGTCCCTCACAGATACGCAGTATTTT.

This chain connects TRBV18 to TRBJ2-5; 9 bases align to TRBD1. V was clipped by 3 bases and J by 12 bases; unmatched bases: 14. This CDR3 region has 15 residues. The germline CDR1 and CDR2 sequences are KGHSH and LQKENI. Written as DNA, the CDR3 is TGTGCCAGCTCACCTCAGGGGACAGGGCCCTCGGCCGAGTACTTC. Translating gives CASSPQGTGPSAEYF.

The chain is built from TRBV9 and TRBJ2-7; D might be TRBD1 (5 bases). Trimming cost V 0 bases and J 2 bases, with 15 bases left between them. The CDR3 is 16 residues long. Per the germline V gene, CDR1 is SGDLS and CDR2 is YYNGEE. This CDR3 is CASSVAPGQGAYEQYF. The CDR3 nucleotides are TGTGCCAGCAGCGTAGCTCCCGGCCAGGGCGCCTACGAGCAGTACTTC.

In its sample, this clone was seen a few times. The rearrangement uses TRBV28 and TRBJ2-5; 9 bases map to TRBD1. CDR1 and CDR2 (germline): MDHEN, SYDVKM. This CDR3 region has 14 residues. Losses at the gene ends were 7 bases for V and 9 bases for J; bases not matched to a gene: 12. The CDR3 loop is CASIRQTGGKPQYF. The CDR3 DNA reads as TGTGCCAGCATCCGCCAGACAGGGGGGAAACCCCAGTACTTC. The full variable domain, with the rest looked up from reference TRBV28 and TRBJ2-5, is DVKVTQSSRYLVKRTGEKVFLECVQDMDHENMFWYRQDPGLGLRLIYFSYDVKMKEKGDIPEGYSVSREKKERFSLILESASTNQTSMYLCASIRQTGGKPQYFGPGTRLLVL.

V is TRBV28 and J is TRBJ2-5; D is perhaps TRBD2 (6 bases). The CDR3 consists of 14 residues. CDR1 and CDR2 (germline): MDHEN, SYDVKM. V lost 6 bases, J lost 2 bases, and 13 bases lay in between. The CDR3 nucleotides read TGTGCCAGCAGCTCCGGGACTCGGCAAGAGACCCAGTACTTC. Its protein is CASSSGTRQETQYF.

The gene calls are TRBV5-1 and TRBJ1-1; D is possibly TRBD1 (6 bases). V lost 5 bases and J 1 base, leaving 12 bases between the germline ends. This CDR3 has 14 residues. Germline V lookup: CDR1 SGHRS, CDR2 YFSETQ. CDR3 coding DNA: TGCGCCAGCAGTAAGGACAGCGGGAACACTGAAGCTTTCTTT. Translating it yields CASSKDSGNTEAFF.

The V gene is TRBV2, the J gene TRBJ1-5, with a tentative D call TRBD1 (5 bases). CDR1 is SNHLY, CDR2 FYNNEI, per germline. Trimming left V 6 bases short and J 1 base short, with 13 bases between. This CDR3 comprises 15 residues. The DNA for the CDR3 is TGTGCCAGCAGCGCCGGGGCGAGGAGCAATCAGCCCCAGCATTTT. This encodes CASSAGARSNQPQHF.

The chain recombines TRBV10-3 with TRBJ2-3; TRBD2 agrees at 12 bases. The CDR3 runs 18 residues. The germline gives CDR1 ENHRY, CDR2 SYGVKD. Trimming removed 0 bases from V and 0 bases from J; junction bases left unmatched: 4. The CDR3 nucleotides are TGTGCCATCAGTGAGTCAGGAACTAGCGGGGGGAGCACAGATACGCAGTATTTT. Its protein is CAISESGTSGGSTDTQYF.

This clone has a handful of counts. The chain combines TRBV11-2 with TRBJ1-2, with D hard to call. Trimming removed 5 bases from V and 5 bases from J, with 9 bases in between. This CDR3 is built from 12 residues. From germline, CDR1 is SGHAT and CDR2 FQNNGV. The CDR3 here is CASSRYEYGYTF. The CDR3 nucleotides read TGTGCCAGCAGCAGATATGAATATGGCTACACCTTC.

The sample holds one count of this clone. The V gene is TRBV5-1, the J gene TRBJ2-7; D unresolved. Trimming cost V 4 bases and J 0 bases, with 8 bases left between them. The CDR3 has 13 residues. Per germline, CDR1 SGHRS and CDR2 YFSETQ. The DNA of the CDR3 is TGCGCCAGCAGCGGTAGAAGCTCCTACGAGCAGTACTTC. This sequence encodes CASSGRSSYEQYF.